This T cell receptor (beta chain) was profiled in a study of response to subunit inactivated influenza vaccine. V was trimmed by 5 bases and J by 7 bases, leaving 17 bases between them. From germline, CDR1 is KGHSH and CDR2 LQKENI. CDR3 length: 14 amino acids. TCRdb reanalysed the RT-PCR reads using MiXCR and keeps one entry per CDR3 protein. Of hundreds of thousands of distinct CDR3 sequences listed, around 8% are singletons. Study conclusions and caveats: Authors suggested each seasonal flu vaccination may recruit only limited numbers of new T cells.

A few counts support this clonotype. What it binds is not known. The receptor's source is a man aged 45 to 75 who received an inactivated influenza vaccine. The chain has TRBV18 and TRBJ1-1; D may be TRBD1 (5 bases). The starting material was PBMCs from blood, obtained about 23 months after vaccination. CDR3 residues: CASSVGALVDEAFF. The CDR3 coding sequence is TGTGCCAGCTCAGTCGGGGCGTTGGTTGATGAAGCTTTCTTT.